These 18 T cell receptor beta chains share one sample of origin, sequenced in a study of human T cells and chemical hapten exposure. As to time point: patch test 2, 6 weeks after DPC sensitization. This sample's treatment: therapeutic diphenylcyclopropenone sensitization with weekly scalp DPC. TCRdb itself ran the RACE reads through MiXCR, one entry per CDR3 protein. The sample has tens of thousands of distinct CDR3 sequences, more than 9% seen once. The material was whole blood, obtained in connection with sensitization to the hapten diphenylcyclopropenone (DPC). The receptor source for this set is a woman aged 50 to 60 with alopecia areata. Some clones in this sample may be carry-over from other donors' samples.

At least ten counts were recorded for this clonotype. The rearrangement uses TRBV7-6 and TRBJ1-2; D remains unclear. CDR3 length equals 17 residues. V was clipped by 4 bases and J by 3 bases, with 21 bases between them. Per germline, CDR1 SGHVS and CDR2 FNYEAQ. CDR3 nucleotide sequence: TGTGCCAGCAGCTCAACTTCTTTAGGGCCGGCGGACTATGGCTACACCTTC. Residues: CASSSTSLGPADYGYTF.

This clonotype has at least ten counts. This rearrangement joins TRBV18 to TRBJ2-2, with D uncertain. Trimming took 5 bases from V and 3 from J, leaving 10 bases between them. CDR1 and CDR2 (germline): KGHSH, LQKENI. This CDR3 contains 14 residues. DNA of the CDR3: TGTGCCAGCTCAGCTTCCCGGTACACCGGGGAGCTGTTTTTT. Encoded protein: CASSASRYTGELFF.

There are many counts of this clonotype. The V gene is TRBV18, the J gene TRBJ1-1; TRBD1 agrees at 9 bases. CDR3 length: 17 residues. The ends lost 0 bases at V and 4 bases at J; junction bases unmatched: 9. Germline V gene data show CDR1 as KGHSH and CDR2 as LQKENI. The DNA for the CDR3 is TGTGCCAGCTCACCACCGTTCGGAACGGGACAGGGCACTGAAGCTTTCTTT. Protein sequence: CASSPPFGTGQGTEAFF.

Only a few counts were recorded for this clonotype. This chain joins TRBV20-1 and TRBJ2-7; D is ambiguous. Germline V gives CDR1 DFQATT, CDR2 SNEGSKA (reference sequence). The ends were cut back, 3 bases at V and 6 bases at J, with 15 bases in the middle. CDR3 length: 13 residues. The CDR3 spells CSASPRSLSEQYF. DNA of the CDR3: TGCAGTGCTAGTCCCCGGTCCCTATCCGAGCAGTACTTC.

This clonotype was detected ten times or more. J is TRBJ2-6 and V is TRBV20-1; D is ambiguous. Per the germline V gene, CDR1 is DFQATT and CDR2 is SNEGSKA (reference sequence). This CDR3 contains 15 residues. Trimming stripped 0 bases from V and 1 base from J, with 7 bases between. DNA of the CDR3: TGCAGTGCTAGAGATCTTGGGTCTGGGGCCAACGTCCTGACTTTC. Protein: CSARDLGSGANVLTF.

The V and J genes are TRBV5-1 and TRBJ2-7; D possibly corresponds to TRBD1 (5 bases). V was clipped by 4 bases and J by 3 bases, with 11 bases between them. Per germline, CDR1 SGHRS and CDR2 YFSETQ. The CDR3 has 13 residues. Here the CDR3 DNA reads TGCGCCAGCAGCCCAACCGACAGCTACGAGCAGTACTTC. Amino acid sequence: CASSPTDSYEQYF.

V usage is TRBV20-1 and J usage is TRBJ2-5; 11 bases align to TRBD2. Germline loops: CDR1 DFQATT, CDR2 SNEGSKA (reference sequence). This CDR3 has 16 residues. Germline trimming cut 3 bases from V and 2 bases from J; bases unmatched to any gene: 8. CDR3 in amino acids: CSASRDSGGVQETQYF. The CDR3 nucleotides are TGCAGTGCTAGTCGCGATAGCGGGGGGGTACAAGAGACCCAGTACTTC.

There are many counts of this clonotype. V and J are TRBV5-5 and TRBJ1-4; D is ambiguous. The CDR3 has 16 residues. Germline V gene lookup returns CDR1 SGHKS and CDR2 YYEKEE (reference sequence). Trimming shortened V by 0 bases and J by 0 bases, and 9 bases separated the two germline ends. CDR3 sequence (DNA): TGTGCCAGCAGCTTGGGGCCGAGCGCAACTAATGAAAAACTGTTTTTT. This encodes CASSLGPSATNEKLFF. Filled out from reference TRBV5-5 and TRBJ1-4, the complete variable domain reads DAGVTQSPTHLIKTRGQQVTLRCSPISGHKSVSWYQQVLGQGPQFIFQYYEKEERGRGNFPDRFSARQFPNYSSELNVNALLLGDSALYLCASSLGPSATNEKLFFGSGTQLSVL.

The rearrangement joins TRBV5-5 to TRBJ2-1; 8 bases are shared with TRBD2. The germline gives CDR1 SGHKS, CDR2 YYEKEE (reference sequence). The CDR3 totals 15 residues. Trimming at V came to 2 bases and at J to 12 bases, leaving 13 bases not matched to a gene. CDR3 sequence (DNA): TGTGCCAGCAGCTTCTTCCTAGCGGGTATAGATGGGCAGTTCTTC. Translated: CASSFFLAGIDGQFF.

The chain couples TRBV3-1 to TRBJ1-4; TRBD1 aligns across 8 bases. The germline gives CDR1 LGHDT, CDR2 YNNKEL (reference sequence). Trimming removed 1 base from V and 8 bases from J; junction bases left unmatched: 3. The CDR3 covers 14 residues. The CDR3 spells CASSQGQGREKLFF. CDR3 in DNA: TGTGCCAGCAGCCAAGGACAGGGGAGAGAAAAACTGTTTTTT.

This clonotype was seen more than once but under ten times. V usage is TRBV5-1 and J usage is TRBJ2-7; TRBD2 matches 9 bases. The CDR3 spans 16 residues. Trimming removed 3 bases from V and 0 bases from J; junction bases left unmatched: 7. The germline V gene has CDR1 SGHRS and CDR2 YFSETQ. The CDR3 loop reads CASSSGLARYSYEQYF. The CDR3 DNA reads as TGCGCCAGCAGCTCAGGACTAGCGCGATACTCCTACGAGCAGTACTTC.

This clonotype was observed many times. The J gene is TRBJ2-6, the V gene TRBV2, with TRBD1 matching over 10 bases. This CDR3 has 18 amino acids. Per germline, CDR1 SNHLY and CDR2 FYNNEI. J was trimmed by 0 bases and V by 10 bases; bases with no gene match: 12. This CDR3 is CAINGGTGVHSGANVLTF. CDR3 nucleotide sequence: TGTGCCATCAACGGGGGGACAGGGGTACACTCTGGGGCCAACGTCCTGACTTTC.

The sample holds many counts of this clonotype. The gene calls are TRBV7-2 and TRBJ2-3; the D is unclear. V was pared by 0 bases and J by 0 bases, with 7 bases between. CDR1 and CDR2 (germline): SGHTA, FQGNSA. This CDR3 is built from 15 residues. The CDR3 nucleotides are TGTGCCAGCAGCTTAGCGGCAGCAAGCACAGATACGCAGTATTTT. Its translation is CASSLAAASTDTQYF.

This clonotype was counted only a few times. The V gene is TRBV15, the J gene TRBJ2-2; 10 bases agree with TRBD1. The germline V gene has CDR1 LNHNV and CDR2 YYDKDF (reference sequence). J gave up 5 bases and V 5 bases, and 5 bases lay outside the gene matches. This CDR3 is 15 amino acids long. CDR3 nucleotide sequence: TGTGCCACCAGCGGGGACAGGGGAGGAACCGGGGAGCTGTTTTTT. As protein: CATSGDRGGTGELFF.

The chain is built from TRBV29-1 and TRBJ2-7; possible D gene TRBD2, 5 bases. CDR3 size: 13 residues. In germline, CDR1 is SQVTM, CDR2 ANQGSEA. V lost 7 bases and J lost 1, with 14 bases in between. CDR3 sequence reads: CSAVGLVSYEQYF. The CDR3 DNA sequence: TGCAGCGCCGTCGGACTGGTTTCCTACGAGCAGTACTTC.

This clonotype appeared many times. The CDR3 reads CASTGVLAGVRGYEQYF. In nucleotides, the CDR3 is TGTGCCAGCACTGGGGTACTAGCGGGAGTTAGAGGATACGAGCAGTACTTC. The rearrangement links TRBV12-3 or TRBV12-4 to TRBJ2-7, with 11 bases aligning to TRBD2. The ends lost 7 bases at V and 4 bases at J; junction bases unmatched: 15. This CDR3 has 17 amino acids.

In the case of this clonotype: An end of the junction does not agree with germline; a read error may underlie this. This rearrangement joins TRBV12-3 or TRBV12-4 to TRBJ2-1; TRBD2 matches at 11 bases. The CDR3 has 15 residues. The CDR3 sequence is CASSVAGGGFDEQFF. The CDR3 bases are TGTGCCAGCAGTGTAGCGGGAGGGGGATTCGATGAGCAGTTCTTC.

This clonotype was seen ten or more times. The V gene is TRBV4-3, the J gene TRBJ2-6, with D perhaps TRBD1 (5 bases). V was cut by 1 base and J by 1 base, with 8 bases left in between. Germline lookup yields CDR1 LGHNA and CDR2 YSLEER. The CDR3 sequence is 16 residues long. The CDR3 reads CASSQGQLSGANVLTF. The CDR3 DNA follows: TGCGCCAGCAGCCAAGGACAGCTTTCTGGGGCCAACGTCCTGACTTTC.